This T cell receptor (beta chain) was found in a study of shared clonotypes between healthy human individuals (TCRdb year 2020). About the study as a whole: Two women and three men aged 18 to 49 years were included in the cohort. Each donor's leukapheresis produced roughly between roughly 0.85 and 10 billion PBMCs. To increase sequencing depth and limit assay-specific biases, different laboratories used diverse techniques to prepare libraries and sequence TCR repertoires. For each donor, CD4 naive and CD4 memory were each run on three plates, CD8 naive on two plates, and CD8 memory on one plate. To estimate repertoire size and how much clonotypes are shared between individuals, the study performed deep sequencing of blood TCR repertoires from about five healthy adults.

TCR CDR3 regions were amplified from genomic DNA by multiplex PCR using the deep immunoSEQ assay. For each cell subset, the extracted genomic DNA was distributed evenly across all wells of several immunoSEQ 96-well plates, and each plate served as one replicate. For sorted subsets, about 220 ng of genomic DNA, equivalent to some 30,000 T cell genomes, went into each replicate PCR. Purified libraries were measured with a Qubit 3.0 fluorometer, size-checked on a Bioanalyzer 2100, and measured again with the KAPA Library Quantification kit. A separate single-read 150-cycle Illumina NextSeq 550 flow cell was used to sequence each immunoSEQ 96-well plate. The source study handled its data this way. Because the immunoSEQ output included only junctional sequences and no quality scores, the filtering could not be the same as the filtering used for full-length reads. To assign V/J genes and CDR3, sequences were annotated using PyIR, a Python wrapper for IgBLAST v1.9, with IMGT germline references. Reads with weak V/J assignments (E-value above 1e-6), missing CDR3, stop codons, out-of-frame junctions, or ambiguous translated residues were removed. V3J clonotypes were defined as sequences sharing an identical inferred V gene, J gene, and CDR3 amino acid sequence. Percentage overlap between repertoires was calculated by dividing the number of shared unique clonotypes by the size of the smaller repertoire. Richness of each repertoire was evaluated using RTK rarefaction, the Chao1 estimator, and Recon v2.1 estimates of unobserved clonotypes. OLGA was used to compute generation probabilities for all TCRbeta clonotypes that the gDNA method yielded from a handful of donors. This immuneACCESS table, as held by TCRdb, lists in-frame sequences with V and J called but not all clones. Of the missing ones, under half trace to an unresolved V gene in checked studies; the others have no known cause. D and trimming were read from the DNA, whereas the V and J calls and clone size are those reported in that table. For this sample the table gives about 580,000 clones, of which roughly 98% were detected only once. Of the sample, 0.3% falls within the top ten clones.

CD8 naive samples were obtained by positive selection for CCR7 among CD45RO-negative cells, yielding a CD45RA+CCR7+ population from which TemRA cells were excluded. Healthy HIV-negative adults with no recently reported acute infections or vaccinations were included as donors. Only Caucasian adults living in Nashville, Tennessee, USA were represented among the donors. Blood was collected by leukapheresis, and PBMCs were isolated by Ficoll-Histopaque density gradient centrifugation and then cryopreserved in liquid nitrogen vapor phase. Analytical flow cytometry was used to check the purity and quantity of every magnetically sorted T cell population. From each sorted fraction, genomic DNA was isolated and quantified by UV absorbance on a Nanodrop 2000c. The research as a whole found: Higher generation probabilities were observed for clonotypes shared by all four sorted-subset donors than for non-shared clonotypes. Sampling was limited to blood, and TCR repertoires in tissue likely differ from TCR repertoires in blood. Incomplete sequencing was indicated by rarefaction of sorted-subset datasets, despite the large sequencing depth. Pairwise subsampling indicated that sequencing depth was expected to affect the degree of clonotype sharing among donors. The small number of donors limited the genetic and exposure-history diversity represented. About 5% of naive CD4, 3.5% of naive CD8, about 2.4% of memory CD4, and around 0.4% of memory CD8 clonotypes were shared across a few donors. Naive subsets generally had larger estimated clonotype richness than memory subsets did.

As concerns this clone: The antigen this receptor binds is unknown. The sample holds no much larger clone one base away, and base qualities are not on file.

The clonotype was recovered from a man aged 30-40 years in good health. Input material: naive CD8+ T cells sorted from blood. The cell subset or site label of this sample denotes: CD45RA+CCR7+.

The nucleotide sequence is given as TGTGCCAGTCCAACCGGGGAGCTGTTTTTT. Translated, this gives CASPTGELFF. The V and J segments used are TRBV7-6 and TRBJ2-2; the D gene is unclear. The germline V gene sets CDR1 to SGHVS and CDR2 to FNYEAQ. From its cysteine to its phenylalanine, the CDR3 spans 10 amino acids. Only the CDR3 region is kept as DNA, spanning 30 bases read in frame from base 1. The germline ends are 4 bases apart after V is trimmed by 9 bases and J by 5 bases. The variable domain in full, with residues beyond the CDR3 obtained from the reference TRBV7-6 and TRBJ2-2 genes, is GAGVSQSPRYKVTKRGQDVALRCDPISGHVSLYWYRQALGQGPEFLTYFNYEAQQDKSGLPNDRFSAERPEGSISTLTIQRTEQRDSAMYRCASPTGELFFGEGSRLTVL.